Sequencing of this T cell receptor (beta chain) was carried out in a study of beta chain features in type 1 diabetes. Whole-study findings and limits: Type 1 diabetes patients showed a moderate but significant shortening of TCRB CDR3s in all four CD4+ subsets. The question of HLA type influencing TCRB rearrangement was one that remained unresolved here.

A CD45RO/CCR7/CD25/CD127/CD95/CD27 panel sorted naive, central memory, regulatory and stem cell-like memory CD4+ cells. The CDR3 extends over 14 amino acids. V gave up 8 bases and J gave up 5 bases; unmatched junction bases: 9. Per germline, CDR1 GTSNPN and CDR2 SVGIG (reference sequence). This clone was observed a handful of times. Its cognate antigen is unknown. The isolated RNA, all of it, was reverse transcribed, so expressed TCRB transcripts were what got sequenced. Assay: immunoSEQ multiplex PCR; the TCRdb copy retains only in-frame clones and omits some. The sample lists approximately 170,000 clones; 7.8% were seen once.

The receptor was derived from a woman in her 40s with type 1 diabetes. The sample consisted of central memory CD4+ T cells from blood. This chain connects TRBV30 to TRBJ2-3; 11 positions agree with TRBD2. This chain's CDR3 is CARRVAGGGDTQYF. The CDR3 DNA reads TGTGCCCGCCGGGTAGCGGGAGGGGGAGATACGCAGTATTTT. Full variable domain (outside the CDR3, taken from reference TRBV30 and TRBJ2-3): SQTIHQWPATLVQPVGSPLSLECTVEGTSNPNLYWYRQAAGRGLQLLFYSVGIGQISSEVPQNLSASRPQDRQFILSSKKLLLSDSGFYLCARRVAGGGDTQYFGPGTRLTVL.